Presented here are 10 T cell receptor beta chains from one specimen sequenced in a study of cytomegalovirus exposure and HLA in healthy donors. This PCR relied on a set of 60 Vbeta primers and 13 Jbeta primers. The data were produced by immunoSEQ multiplex PCR, yet TCRdb's version contains in-frame clones alone and is incomplete. This table holds about 160,000 clones, more than 65% found once. The sample was PBMCs. The source is a man younger than 35 in good health and CMV-seropositive.

The J gene is TRBJ2-1, the V gene TRBV27; D perhaps matches TRBD1 (5 bases). Germline-derived CDR1 and CDR2 are MNHEY and SMNVEV (reference sequence). The V gene lost 5 bases and the J gene lost 6 bases, with 8 bases spanning the gap. This CDR3 spans 12 amino acids. The chain's CDR3 is CASSQGTNEQFF. CDR3 bases: TGTGCCAGCAGTCAGGGAACCAATGAGCAGTTCTTC.

This chain links TRBV7-3 with TRBJ2-2, with D unclear. This CDR3 has 14 amino acids. Germline V gene data show CDR1 as SGHTA and CDR2 as FQGTGA. Trimming pared 1 base from V and 1 base from J, leaving 4 bases between. The CDR3 DNA sequence: TGTGCCAGCAGCTTAAGCGGGAACACCGGGGAGCTGTTTTTT. Its protein is CASSLSGNTGELFF.

In this sample, this clone turned up once. This chain links TRBV18 with TRBJ2-7, with TRBD1 identical over 11 bases. Trimming at V came to 3 bases and at J to 5 bases, leaving 9 bases not matched to a gene. The CDR3 is 16 residues long. CDR1 and CDR2 from the germline V gene are KGHSH and LQKENI. The CDR3 loop reads CASSPYSDRGPHEQYF. For the CDR3, the DNA is TGTGCCAGCTCACCGTATTCGGACAGGGGGCCTCACGAGCAGTACTTC.

The chain recombines TRBV21-1 with TRBJ1-5; TRBD1, the table's D call, was not compared with the DNA. TRBV21-1 is annotated as a pseudogene. This CDR3 comprises 16 residues. CDR3: CASIGEGGRSNQPQHF. CDR3 coding DNA: TGTGCCAGCATAGGGGAAGGGGGACGAAGCAATCAGCCCCAGCATTTT.

The rearrangement joins TRBV4-3 to TRBJ2-7; tentative D call: TRBD1 (6 bases). Germline loops: CDR1 LGHNA, CDR2 YSLEER. This CDR3 region has 17 residues. V lost 0 bases and J lost 6, with 21 bases in between. The CDR3 DNA follows: TGCGCCAGCAGCCAAGATCACCCTAGCATGGGGGCCTCCGAGCAGTACTTC. It translates to CASSQDHPSMGASEQYF.

The chain employs TRBV9 and TRBJ1-2, with 7 bases identical to TRBD1. The V and J ends lost 0 bases and 7 bases, in that order; junction bases with no gene match: 6. The CDR3 runs 14 residues. In germline, CDR1 is SGDLS, CDR2 YYNGEE. In DNA, the CDR3 is TGTGCCAGCAGCGTAGAGGGGGCGATAGGTGGCTACACCTTC. Its protein is CASSVEGAIGGYTF. The full variable domain, its missing parts supplied by reference TRBV9 and TRBJ1-2, is DSGVTQTPKHLITATGQRVTLRCSPRSGDLSVYWYQQSLDQGLQFLIQYYNGEERAKGNILERFSAQQFPDLHSELNLSSLELGDSALYFCASSVEGAIGGYTFGSGTRLTVV.

The V gene is TRBV5-4, the J gene TRBJ1-1; 11 positions match TRBD1. The CDR3 is 15 residues long. With 3 bases clipped from V and 0 bases from J, the junction kept 1 base outside the gene matches. Germline assignment: CDR1 SGHNT and CDR2 YYREEE (reference sequence). This chain's CDR3 is CASSSGQGVNTEAFF. The CDR3 DNA reads as TGTGCCAGCAGCTCGGGACAGGGGGTGAACACTGAAGCTTTCTTT.

The chain carries TRBV4-3 and TRBJ2-7; 9 bases match TRBD1. J was trimmed by 3 bases and V by 2 bases; bases with no gene match: 8. This CDR3 has 16 residues. Germline lookup yields CDR1 LGHNA and CDR2 YSLEER. The CDR3 loop reads CASSQHKGQGNYEQYF. CDR3 in DNA: TGCGCCAGCAGCCAACATAAGGGACAGGGTAACTACGAGCAGTACTTC.

The table lists this clone with a few counts. The rearrangement links TRBV2 to TRBJ2-7; 9 bases align to TRBD1. The trim removed 8 bases at V and 3 bases at J, leaving 14 bases unmatched. CDR3 length equals 16 residues. Germline V lookup: CDR1 SNHLY, CDR2 FYNNEI. CDR3 nucleotide sequence: TGTGCCAGCCTACGATCCGGGACAGGGAAAAACTACGAGCAGTACTTC. This encodes CASLRSGTGKNYEQYF.

Note on this clone: Lacking the conserved final phenylalanine or tryptophan, this CDR3 likely reflects a read error. The gene calls are TRBV7-8 and TRBJ1-6; 7 bases are shared with TRBD1. CDR3 length: 14 residues. Trimming removed 5 bases from V and 6 bases from J; junction bases left unmatched: 4. Germline V gene sequence: CDR1 SGHVS, CDR2 FQNEAQ. DNA for the CDR3: TGTGCCAGCAGCCCGGGACAGAGTAATTCACCCCTCCACCTT. It encodes CASSPGQSNSPLHL.